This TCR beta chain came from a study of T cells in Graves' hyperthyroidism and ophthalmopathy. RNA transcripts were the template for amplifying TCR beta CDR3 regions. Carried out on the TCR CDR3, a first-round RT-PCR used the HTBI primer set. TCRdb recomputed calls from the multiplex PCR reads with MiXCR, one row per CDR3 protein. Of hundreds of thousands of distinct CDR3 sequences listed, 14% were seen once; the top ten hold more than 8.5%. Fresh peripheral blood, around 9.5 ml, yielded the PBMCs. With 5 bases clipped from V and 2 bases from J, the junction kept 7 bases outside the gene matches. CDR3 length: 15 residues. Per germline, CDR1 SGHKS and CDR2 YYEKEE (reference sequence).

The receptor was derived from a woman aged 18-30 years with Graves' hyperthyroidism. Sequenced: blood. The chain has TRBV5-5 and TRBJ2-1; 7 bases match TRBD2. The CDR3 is CASSDPAGTYNEQFF. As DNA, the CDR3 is TGTGCCAGCAGTGATCCAGCGGGGACCTACAATGAGCAGTTCTTC.